The 31 T cell receptor beta chains given below trace back to one sample, sequenced in a study of type 1 and type 2 diabetes patients. Amplification started from genomic DNA. A primer set of 30 forward and 13 reverse primers amplified the CDR3. TCRdb used MiXCR to reprocess the multiplex PCR reads, holding one entry per CDR3 protein. The sample shows fewer than 350,000 distinct CDR3 sequences, around 47% of them seen only once. The sample was peripheral blood mononuclear cells (PBMCs). The receptors come from a man aged 18 to 35 with type 2 diabetes.

This rearrangement joins TRBV29-1 to TRBJ2-1; no clear D gene. The V end was cut by 1 base, the J end by 6 bases, with 4 bases between. This CDR3 comprises 11 residues. CDR1 and CDR2 from the germline V gene are SQVTM and ANQGSEA. In DNA form, the CDR3 reads TGCAGCGTTGAAGGTGCCAATGAGCAGTTCTTC. It is translated as CSVEGANEQFF.

This chain uses TRBV7-3 with TRBJ1-1; possibly TRBD1 for D (5 bases). This CDR3 has 15 residues. V lost 2 bases and J 4 bases, leaving 14 bases between the germline ends. Germline assignment: CDR1 SGHTA and CDR2 FQGTGA. The CDR3 spells CASSLEIAGSTEAFF. Here the CDR3 DNA reads TGTGCCAGCAGCTTAGAAATTGCAGGGAGCACTGAAGCTTTCTTT.

This clonotype has only a few counts. V is TRBV2 and J is TRBJ2-1; 8 bases are shared with TRBD2. The V and J ends lost 9 bases and 9 bases, in that order; junction bases with no gene match: 13. Germline loops: CDR1 SNHLY, CDR2 FYNNEI. This CDR3 is 14 amino acids long. The CDR3 coding sequence is TGTGCCAGTGCCGGGACTAGGAGCCTCAGTGAGCAGTTCTTC. It codes for CASAGTRSLSEQFF.

Remarks on this clonotype: A read error may explain this, as a much larger clone is one base away. The chain employs TRBV25-1 and TRBJ1-4; D is ambiguous. CDR3 size: 12 residues. Germline assignment: CDR1 MGHDK and CDR2 SYGVNS. CDR3 residues: CASSVTNEELFF. CDR3 nucleotides: TGTGCCAGCAGTGTAACTAATGAAGAACTGTTTTTT.

This clonotype appeared a few times. The J gene is TRBJ2-5, the V gene TRBV12-3 or TRBV12-4, with TRBD1 as a possible D gene (6 bases). The V gene lost 5 bases and the J gene lost 5 bases, with 21 bases spanning the gap. CDR3 length: 16 amino acids. CDR3 sequence (DNA): TGTGCCAGCAGTCCCTCATACCGGGACATCTTTGAGACCCAGTACTTC. The encoded protein is CASSPSYRDIFETQYF.

The J gene is TRBJ1-4, the V gene TRBV20-1, with TRBD1 matching 7 bases. The V and J ends lost 6 bases and 8 bases, in that order; junction bases with no gene match: 9. The CDR3 length is 13 residues. Germline CDR1 is DFQATT and CDR2 is SNEGSKA (reference sequence). CDR3 sequence (DNA): TGCAGTGCGGAAACAGGGGAGGACGAAAAACTGTTTTTT. It yields the protein CSAETGEDEKLFF.

V and J are TRBV12-5 and TRBJ2-6; the D is unclear. Germline loops: CDR1 LGHNT, CDR2 FRNRAP. The CDR3 covers 15 residues. CDR3 in DNA: TGTGCCAGCAGCCCCACAGCGTCCGGGGCCAACGTCCTGACTTTC. Its translation is CASSPTASGANVLTF.

The rearrangement uses TRBV27 and TRBJ1-2, with 8 nucleotides matching TRBD1. This CDR3 spans 14 amino acids. The germline gives CDR1 MNHEY, CDR2 SMNVEV (reference sequence). The V and J ends lost 8 bases and 7 bases, in that order; junction bases with no gene match: 12. The CDR3 here is CASHVGQGIFGYTF. The CDR3 DNA sequence: TGTGCCAGCCACGTCGGACAGGGAATATTTGGCTACACCTTC.

This chain links TRBV12-3 or TRBV12-4 with TRBJ1-2; D might be TRBD1 (5 bases). V was trimmed by 5 bases and J by 5 bases, leaving 12 bases between them. This CDR3 is built from 13 residues. CDR3 DNA sequence: TGTGCCAGCAGTCCAGGGACCAGTTATGGCTACACCTTC. Translation: CASSPGTSYGYTF.

The chain is built from TRBV12-3 or TRBV12-4 and TRBJ2-5; D uncertain. The CDR3 runs to 13 residues. The ends were cut back, 3 bases at V and 4 bases at J, with 9 bases in the middle. As DNA, the CDR3 is TGTGCCAGCAGTTTTGGGCAGCGAGAGACCCAGTACTTC. Translated: CASSFGQRETQYF.

The table lists this clonotype with a count of one. V gene TRBV27 combines with J gene TRBJ2-7; D is undetermined. The V end was cut by 4 bases, the J end by 4 bases, with 17 bases between. CDR3 length equals 15 residues. CDR1 MNHEY and CDR2 SMNVEV come from the germline V gene (reference sequence). The CDR3 DNA is TGTGCCAGCAGTTCAACGACAAGAGGCCGATACGAGCAGTACTTC. Protein sequence: CASSSTTRGRYEQYF.

J is TRBJ1-1 and V is TRBV30; D gene unclear. The CDR3 sequence is 15 residues long. Trimming stripped 1 base from V and 4 bases from J, with 16 bases between. Germline loops: CDR1 GTSNPN, CDR2 SVGIG (reference sequence). CDR3 bases: TGTGCCTGGAGTGATGGGAAGGGTTGGGGCACTGAAGCTTTCTTT. Amino acids: CAWSDGKGWGTEAFF.

V gene TRBV19 combines with J gene TRBJ2-7; TRBD1 matches at 10 bases. The CDR3 spans 14 residues. V trimming: 5 bases; J trimming: 2 bases; junction bases outside the gene matches: 3. From germline, CDR1 is LNHDA and CDR2 SQIVND (reference sequence). The CDR3 spells CASSPGQGTYEQYF. CDR3 coding DNA: TGTGCCAGTAGTCCGGGACAGGGGACCTACGAGCAGTACTTC. The complete variable domain, with remaining parts taken from reference TRBV19 and TRBJ2-7, reads DGGITQSPKYLFRKEGQNVTLSCEQNLNHDAMYWYRQDPGQGLRLIYYSQIVNDFQKGDIAEGYSVSREKKESFPLTVTSAQKNPTAFYLCASSPGQGTYEQYFGPGTRLTVT.

In its sample, this clonotype was seen a few times. CDR3 coding DNA: TGTGCCACCAGCAGAAACCTCAGGGTTTCCCGAAACAATGAGCAGTTCTTC. It codes for CATSRNLRVSRNNEQFF. The genes are TRBV15 and TRBJ2-1; D possibly corresponds to TRBD1 (5 bases). The germline V gene has CDR1 LNHNV and CDR2 YYDKDF (reference sequence). CDR3 length equals 17 residues. Trimming shortened V by 2 bases and J by 5 bases, and 19 bases separated the two germline ends.

This clonotype has a handful of counts. The CDR3 spells CASSQSGELFF. In DNA form, the CDR3 reads TGTGCCAGCAGTCAATCCGGGGAGCTGTTTTTT. The rearrangement links TRBV12-3 or TRBV12-4 to TRBJ2-2; D gene uncertain. The CDR3 has 11 amino acids. Trimming left V 5 bases short and J 6 bases short, with 4 bases between.

The chain couples TRBV6-4 to TRBJ2-1; 9 nucleotides agree with TRBD2. CDR1 is MRHNA and CDR2 is SNTAGT in the germline V gene. This CDR3 is built from 18 residues. V shed 5 bases and J 2 bases; nucleotides not matched to a gene: 13. The CDR3 is CASSYTSPLAGAYNEQFF. Here the CDR3 DNA reads TGTGCCAGCAGTTACACCTCCCCGTTAGCGGGGGCCTACAATGAGCAGTTCTTC.

This chain connects TRBV6-6 to TRBJ2-7; TRBD1 matches 7 bases. The junction had 8 bases not matched to a gene; V was cut back by 5 bases and J by 4 bases. Germline V CDR1 and CDR2: MNHNY, SVGAGI (reference sequence). The CDR3 is made up of 14 amino acids. CDR3 sequence: CASSEDRQGYEQYF. The DNA of the CDR3 is TGTGCCAGCAGTGAAGACAGACAGGGTTACGAGCAGTACTTC.

This clonotype has a count of ten or more. The rearrangement uses TRBV25-1 and TRBJ1-5; D not certain. Germline CDR1 MGHDK, CDR2 SYGVNS. Trimming removed 3 bases at V and 1 base at J, with 7 bases between. The CDR3 runs to 14 residues. This CDR3 reads CASSETVSNQPQHF. CDR3 DNA: TGTGCCAGCAGTGAGACCGTAAGCAATCAGCCCCAGCATTTT.

J is TRBJ2-7 and V is TRBV2, with D possibly matching TRBD1 (5 bases). The end of the DNA fits TRBJ2-1 better, so the J call may be wrong. There are 15 residues in the CDR3. Germline CDR1 reads SNHLY; CDR2 reads FYNNEI. This CDR3 reads CASSEWVRVANEQFF. In DNA, the CDR3 is TGTGCCAGCAGTGAATGGGTCAGGGTTGCCAATGAGCAGTTCTTC.

The chain has TRBV27 and TRBJ2-7; no clear D. Germline loops: CDR1 MNHEY, CDR2 SMNVEV (reference sequence). The CDR3 consists of 14 residues. The V end lost 4 bases, the J end lost 0 bases, and 10 bases lay between the germline ends. The CDR3 DNA sequence: TGTGCCAGCAGTTGGAACCCGAGCTCCTACGAGCAGTACTTC. Protein sequence: CASSWNPSSYEQYF.

This clonotype was recorded a few times. V gene TRBV20-1 combines with J gene TRBJ2-7; 8 bases are a match to TRBD2. Germline V CDR1 and CDR2: DFQATT, SNEGSKA (reference sequence). The CDR3 runs 14 residues. The V gene end was trimmed by 5 bases and the J gene end by 1 base; junction bases not matched to a gene: 7. The chain's CDR3 is CSARTGGISYEQYF. The DNA for the CDR3 is TGCAGTGCTCGGACGGGGGGGATATCCTACGAGCAGTACTTC.

This clonotype has only a few counts. The chain joins TRBV29-1 to TRBJ2-7; TRBD1 agrees at 9 bases. CDR1 is SQVTM, CDR2 ANQGSEA, per germline. The CDR3 spans 13 residues. The ends lost 7 bases at V and 5 bases at J; junction bases unmatched: 9. CDR3 loop: CSALTGGSNEQYF. CDR3 bases: TGCAGCGCTTTGACAGGGGGTAGTAACGAGCAGTACTTC.

This clonotype appeared many times. The J gene is TRBJ1-5, the V gene TRBV15, with D possibly TRBD1 on 5 matching bases. Trimming shortened V by 4 bases and J by 7 bases, and 17 bases separated the two germline ends. This CDR3 contains 15 residues. The germline CDR1 and CDR2 sequences are LNHNV and YYDKDF (reference sequence). The CDR3: CATSTRRGSGQPQHF. In nucleotides, the CDR3 is TGTGCCACCAGCACGCGGCGGGGGAGCGGGCAGCCCCAGCATTTT.

In this sample, this clonotype turned up a few times. The chain couples TRBV20-1 to TRBJ2-5, with TRBD2 identical over 10 bases. Germline V CDR1 and CDR2: DFQATT, SNEGSKA (reference sequence). The CDR3 is 15 residues long. With 0 bases clipped from V and 5 bases from J, the junction kept 6 bases outside the gene matches. For the CDR3, the DNA is TGCAGTGCTAGAGATCGCGAGCGGGGGGGTGAGACCCAGTACTTC. Translated, it gives CSARDRERGGETQYF.

The gene calls are TRBV2 and TRBJ1-5; D possibly corresponds to TRBD1 (6 bases). The CDR3 covers 13 residues. The V gene's germline CDR1 is SNHLY and CDR2 FYNNEI. V lost 6 bases and J 1 base, leaving 7 bases between the germline ends. This CDR3 is CASRDRSNQPQHF. As DNA, the CDR3 is TGTGCCAGCAGAGACAGGAGCAATCAGCCCCAGCATTTT.

This clonotype was detected many times. This chain links TRBV10-3 with TRBJ1-2; the D is unclear. V lost 2 bases to trimming and J lost 7 bases, with 8 bases between them. This CDR3 spans 12 amino acids. Germline CDR1 is ENHRY and CDR2 is SYGVKD. The CDR3 sequence is CAISEAVSGYTF. The CDR3 DNA is TGTGCCATCAGTGAGGCTGTTAGTGGCTACACCTTC.

This chain connects TRBV5-8 to TRBJ1-1; D ambiguous. V lost 0 bases, J lost 3 bases, and 12 bases lay in between. The CDR3 extends over 15 amino acids. In germline, CDR1 is SGHTS, CDR2 YDEGEE. The CDR3 sequence is CASSLVLGRDTEAFF. The DNA of the CDR3 is TGTGCCAGCAGCTTGGTCCTGGGCCGAGACACTGAAGCTTTCTTT.

There are a few counts of this clonotype. The J gene is TRBJ2-5, the V gene TRBV29-1, with 7 positions matching TRBD2. CDR3 size: 14 residues. V lost 4 bases, J lost 7 bases, and 12 bases stayed unmatched. Germline CDR1 is SQVTM and CDR2 is ANQGSEA. This chain's CDR3 is CSVVPVTAGVTQYF. DNA of the CDR3: TGCAGCGTTGTTCCGGTGACGGCGGGGGTGACCCAGTACTTC.

V is TRBV6-4 and J is TRBJ2-7, with 8 bases that match TRBD2. The junction had 6 bases not matched to a gene; V was cut back by 9 bases and J by 5 bases. Germline V gene data show CDR1 as MRHNA and CDR2 as SNTAGT. The CDR3 length is 12 residues. The CDR3 DNA is TGTGCCAGTAGTAGCGGGGCAGACGAGCAGTACTTC. Translating gives CASSSGADEQYF.

The gene calls are TRBV24-1 and TRBJ2-1, with D perhaps matching TRBD2 (5 bases). V lost 4 bases and J 10 bases, leaving 16 bases between the germline ends. Germline lookup yields CDR1 KGHDR and CDR2 SFDVKD. The CDR3 length is 14 residues. The CDR3 protein is CATSDPQRRDEQFF. CDR3 sequence (DNA): TGTGCCACCAGTGACCCCCAGCGGCGAGACGAGCAGTTCTTC.

The V gene is TRBV2, the J gene TRBJ2-3; 10 nucleotides line up with TRBD2. The germline gives CDR1 SNHLY, CDR2 FYNNEI. This CDR3 is built from 16 residues. The ends lost 3 bases at V and 5 bases at J; junction bases unmatched: 8. The CDR3 DNA is TGTGCCAGCAGTGAGCCGCTAGCGGGAGTATTAGATACGCAGTATTTT. It codes for CASSEPLAGVLDTQYF. The complete variable domain, with remaining parts taken from reference TRBV2 and TRBJ2-3, reads EPEVTQTPSHQVTQMGQEVILRCVPISNHLYFYWYRQILGQKVEFLVSFYNNEISEKSEIFDDQFSVERPDGSNFTLKIRSTKLEDSAMYFCASSEPLAGVLDTQYFGPGTRLTVL.